These T cell receptor beta chains were read from a single sample in a study of vaccination effects on CD4 cells after COVID-19. These receptors' antigens are unknown. Sequencing used immunoSEQ multiplex PCR; TCRdb keeps in-frame clones, though not all of them. The sample consists of about 79,000 clones, 74% of them appearing once. The sample here was CD4+ T cells from PBMCs cultured with HCoV-229E spike peptides, taken before COVID-19 vaccination. These receptors were taken from a human donor who received a COVID-19 vaccine. Both conserved end residues are part of each CDR3. D genes are given only for firm matches. A row's size may be missing; if present it is once, few, many or a size class.

abundance: few
v_gene: TRBV18
j_gene: TRBJ1-1
d_gene: TRBD1
CDR3aa: CASSRNAGTADNTEAFF
CDR3nt: TGTGCCAGCTCACGCAACGCGGGGACAGCCGATAACACTGAAGCTTTCTTT

abundance: .
v_gene: TRBV30
j_gene: TRBJ1-5
d_gene: .
CDR3aa: CAWSRAGLDQPQHF
CDR3nt: TGTGCCTGGAGCCGAGCAGGGTTAGATCAGCCCCAGCATTTT

abundance: .
v_gene: TRBV10-3
j_gene: TRBJ1-5
d_gene: TRBD1
CDR3aa: CAISEDRVVRSQPQHF
CDR3nt: TGTGCCATCAGTGAGGACAGGGTCGTACGAAGTCAGCCCCAGCATTTT

abundance: .
v_gene: TRBV18
j_gene: TRBJ1-1
d_gene: .
CDR3aa: CASSPRLGVDTEAFF
CDR3nt: TGTGCCAGCTCACCTCGGTTGGGGGTAGACACTGAAGCTTTCTTT

abundance: .
v_gene: TRBV4-1
j_gene: TRBJ2-1
d_gene: TRBD2
CDR3aa: CASSQGEGRAGGPYNEQFF
CDR3nt: TGCGCCAGCAGCCAAGGGGAAGGTCGCGCGGGGGGGCCCTACAATGAGCAGTTCTTC

abundance: .
v_gene: TRBV19
j_gene: TRBJ1-5
d_gene: .
CDR3aa: CASVKGRYQPQHF
CDR3nt: TGTGCCAGTGTTAAAGGGAGGTATCAGCCCCAGCATTTT

abundance: few
v_gene: TRBV12-3/TRBV12-4
j_gene: TRBJ1-1
d_gene: .
CDR3aa: CASSLSTEAFF
CDR3nt: TGTGCCAGCAGTTTAAGCACTGAAGCTTTCTTT

abundance: .
v_gene: TRBV24-1
j_gene: TRBJ1-1
d_gene: .
CDR3aa: CATSDLSRNEAFF
CDR3nt: TGTGCCACCAGTGATTTGTCCAGGAATGAAGCTTTCTTT

abundance: .
v_gene: TRBV18
j_gene: TRBJ1-1
d_gene: .
CDR3aa: CASSPLGPGTEAFF
CDR3nt: TGTGCCAGCTCACCGCTCGGGCCGGGCACTGAAGCTTTCTTT

abundance: .
v_gene: TRBV6-5
j_gene: TRBJ1-2
d_gene: .
CDR3aa: CASSPPRDGYTF
CDR3nt: TGTGCCAGCTCACCGCCGAGGGATGGCTACACCTTC

abundance: .
v_gene: TRBV19
j_gene: TRBJ2-5
d_gene: TRBD1
CDR3aa: CASSATRDRRSQETQYF
CDR3nt: TGTGCCAGTAGTGCGACCCGGGACAGGAGAAGCCAAGAGACCCAGTACTTC

abundance: .
v_gene: TRBV9
j_gene: TRBJ2-2
d_gene: .
CDR3aa: CASSGRTAPNTGELFF
CDR3nt: TGTGCCAGCAGCGGAAGGACAGCGCCGAACACCGGGGAGCTGTTTTTT

abundance: few
v_gene: TRBV2
j_gene: TRBJ1-5
d_gene: .
CDR3aa: CASRSDRNQPQHF
CDR3nt: TGTGCCAGCAGGTCCGACAGGAATCAGCCCCAGCATTTT

abundance: few
v_gene: TRBV13
j_gene: TRBJ1-2
d_gene: .
CDR3aa: CASSPGDWGYTF
CDR3nt: TGTGCCAGCAGCCCAGGGGATTGGGGCTACACCTTC

abundance: few
v_gene: TRBV2
j_gene: TRBJ1-4
d_gene: TRBD1
CDR3aa: CASSPDREDRNEKLFF
CDR3nt: TGTGCCAGCAGCCCCGACAGGGAAGACCGTAATGAAAAACTGTTTTTT

abundance: .
v_gene: TRBV3-1/TRBV3-2
j_gene: TRBJ1-6
d_gene: .
CDR3aa: CASSNIQAGPRNSPLHF
CDR3nt: TGTGCCAGCAGCAACATACAGGCAGGGCCTCGAAATTCACCCCTCCACTTT

abundance: .
v_gene: TRBV19
j_gene: TRBJ1-1
d_gene: TRBD1
CDR3aa: CATENRGQGAGTEAFF
CDR3nt: TGTGCCACCGAAAACAGGGGACAGGGGGCGGGCACTGAAGCTTTCTTT

abundance: .
v_gene: TRBV5-4
j_gene: TRBJ2-5
d_gene: TRBD2
CDR3aa: CASSLGGLAGIEETQYF
CDR3nt: TGTGCCAGCAGCTTGGGGGGACTAGCGGGGATCGAAGAGACCCAGTACTTC

abundance: .
v_gene: TRBV6-5
j_gene: TRBJ2-2
d_gene: .
CDR3aa: CASMVRGAGTGELFF
CDR3nt: TGTGCCAGCATGGTCCGCGGGGCGGGCACCGGGGAGCTGTTTTTT

abundance: .
v_gene: TRBV19
j_gene: TRBJ2-6
d_gene: .
CDR3aa: CASSIGQNGANVLTF
CDR3nt: TGTGCCAGTAGTATTGGGCAGAACGGGGCCAACGTCCTGACTTTC

abundance: .
v_gene: TRBV5-1
j_gene: TRBJ2-1
d_gene: TRBD1
CDR3aa: CASSTPGGTGFRNEQFF
CDR3nt: TGCGCCAGCAGCACGCCCGGGGGGACAGGGTTTCGAAATGAGCAGTTCTTC

abundance: .
v_gene: TRBV5-1
j_gene: TRBJ2-5
d_gene: TRBD1
CDR3aa: CASSRTWFEDPSRGETQYF
CDR3nt: TGCGCCAGCAGCCGCACGTGGTTTGAGGACCCTAGCAGGGGGGAGACCCAGTACTTC

abundance: .
v_gene: TRBV7-8
j_gene: TRBJ2-5
d_gene: .
CDR3aa: CASSFAGIKETQYF
CDR3nt: TGTGCCAGCAGCTTTGCAGGGATAAAAGAGACCCAGTACTTC

abundance: .
v_gene: TRBV4-1
j_gene: TRBJ2-3
d_gene: .
CDR3aa: CASSQDREDTQYF
CDR3nt: TGCGCCAGCAGCCAAGATCGAGAAGATACGCAGTATTTT

abundance: .
v_gene: TRBV5-5
j_gene: TRBJ1-2
d_gene: .
CDR3aa: CASSLQAGNNYGYTF
CDR3nt: TGTGCCAGCAGCTTGCAGGCAGGGAATAACTATGGCTACACCTTC

abundance: few
v_gene: TRBV5-4
j_gene: TRBJ1-4
d_gene: .
CDR3aa: CASSFPGADEKLFF
CDR3nt: TGTGCCAGCAGCTTCCCGGGGGCGGATGAAAAACTGTTTTTT

abundance: .
v_gene: TRBV28
j_gene: TRBJ1-5
d_gene: TRBD1
CDR3aa: CASRGQGFGPQHF
CDR3nt: TGTGCCAGCAGGGGACAGGGGTTCGGACCCCAGCATTTT

abundance: few
v_gene: TRBV11-2
j_gene: TRBJ1-1
d_gene: .
CDR3aa: CASSLLNTEAFF
CDR3nt: TGTGCCAGCAGCTTATTGAACACTGAAGCTTTCTTT

abundance: .
v_gene: TRBV27
j_gene: TRBJ2-5
d_gene: .
CDR3aa: CASSLLGGEETQYF
CDR3nt: TGTGCCAGCAGTTTATTAGGGGGGGAAGAGACCCAGTACTTC

abundance: .
v_gene: TRBV5-1
j_gene: TRBJ1-1
d_gene: .
CDR3aa: CASKEGRPGAMNTEAFF
CDR3nt: TGCGCCAGCAAGGAGGGGCGGCCTGGGGCTATGAACACTGAAGCTTTCTTT

abundance: .
v_gene: TRBV2
j_gene: TRBJ2-4
d_gene: .
CDR3aa: CASSEVRDLFDNIQYF
CDR3nt: TGTGCCAGCAGTGAAGTCCGGGACCTATTTGATAACATTCAGTACTTC

abundance: .
v_gene: TRBV2
j_gene: TRBJ2-2
d_gene: .
CDR3aa: CASSQYRDGGELFF
CDR3nt: TGTGCCAGCAGTCAGTACCGAGACGGCGGGGAGCTGTTTTTT

abundance: .
v_gene: TRBV18
j_gene: TRBJ2-3
d_gene: TRBD1
CDR3aa: CASSPLRQGADTQYF
CDR3nt: TGTGCCAGCTCACCACTCAGGCAGGGGGCAGATACGCAGTATTTT

abundance: .
v_gene: TRBV5-1
j_gene: TRBJ2-3
d_gene: .
CDR3aa: CASSLVGLYTDTQYF
CDR3nt: TGCGCCAGCAGCTTGGTAGGGTTATACACAGATACGCAGTATTTT

abundance: .
v_gene: TRBV5-1
j_gene: TRBJ2-3
d_gene: .
CDR3aa: CASSPRTSPSTDTQYF
CDR3nt: TGCGCCAGCAGCCCTCGGACCTCCCCTAGCACAGATACGCAGTATTTT

abundance: .
v_gene: TRBV7-8
j_gene: TRBJ1-1
d_gene: TRBD1
CDR3aa: CASSLAPQGALEAFF
CDR3nt: TGTGCCAGCAGCTTAGCGCCACAGGGGGCTCTTGAAGCTTTCTTT

abundance: .
v_gene: TRBV7-2
j_gene: TRBJ1-1
d_gene: .
CDR3aa: CASSFGNWGRGEAFF
CDR3nt: TGTGCCAGCAGCTTCGGGAATTGGGGTAGAGGTGAAGCTTTCTTT

abundance: .
v_gene: TRBV7-3
j_gene: TRBJ1-1
d_gene: .
CDR3aa: CASSSRAGTEAFF
CDR3nt: TGTGCCAGCAGCTCACGCGCCGGCACTGAAGCTTTCTTT

abundance: few
v_gene: TRBV12-5
j_gene: TRBJ1-4
d_gene: .
CDR3aa: CASGHGQLNEKLFF
CDR3nt: TGTGCTAGTGGCCACGGACAGCTTAATGAAAAACTGTTTTTT

abundance: .
v_gene: TRBV28
j_gene: TRBJ1-2
d_gene: TRBD1
CDR3aa: CASRYRGFNYGYTF
CDR3nt: TGTGCCAGCAGGTACAGGGGGTTTAACTATGGCTACACCTTC

abundance: .
v_gene: TRBV7-2
j_gene: TRBJ1-3
d_gene: .
CDR3aa: CASSYGTMSGNTIYF
CDR3nt: TGTGCCAGCAGCTACGGGACAATGAGTGGAAACACCATATATTTT

abundance: few
v_gene: TRBV5-1
j_gene: TRBJ1-4
d_gene: .
CDR3aa: CASSTGGGREKLFF
CDR3nt: TGCGCCAGCAGCACGGGGGGGGGCCGTGAAAAACTGTTTTTT

abundance: .
v_gene: TRBV7-8
j_gene: TRBJ1-1
d_gene: TRBD1
CDR3aa: CASSLRDSHEAFF
CDR3nt: TGTGCCAGCAGCTTAAGGGACAGCCATGAAGCTTTCTTT

abundance: once
v_gene: TRBV4-3
j_gene: TRBJ2-6
d_gene: .
CDR3aa: CASSRSKQGYSGANVLTF
CDR3nt: TGCGCCAGCAGCCGTTCGAAACAGGGTTACTCTGGGGCCAACGTCCTGACTTTC

abundance: .
v_gene: TRBV5-6
j_gene: TRBJ1-5
d_gene: .
CDR3aa: CASSLGQTNQPQHF
CDR3nt: TGTGCCAGCAGCTTAGGACAGACCAATCAGCCCCAGCATTTT

abundance: .
v_gene: TRBV5-1
j_gene: TRBJ1-6
d_gene: TRBD1
CDR3aa: CASSFETGNNSPLHF
CDR3nt: TGCGCCAGCAGCTTCGAGACAGGGAATAATTCACCCCTCCACTTT